Listed here are 19 T cell receptor beta chains from one sample, sequenced in a study of a mutant IDH1 vaccine in newly diagnosed glioma. Their antigens remain unidentified. Time point specified: week 23, last vaccination. Alongside topical imiquimod, each dose of vaccine comprised 300 ug of mutant IDH1 20-mer peptide. Profiled with immunoSEQ multiplex PCR; TCRdb holds only in-frame clones, not every one. Of tens of thousands of clones in the sample, about 91% were seen once. Here the sequenced sample was PBMCs, taken from a glioma patient whose treatment included an IDH1 peptide vaccine. The receptors come from a man aged 50-60 years with glioma.

The chain has TRBV19 and TRBJ2-1, with D possibly being TRBD1 (6 bases). The ends were cut back, 5 bases at V and 4 bases at J, with 15 bases in the middle. The V gene's germline CDR1 is LNHDA and CDR2 SQIVND (reference sequence). This CDR3 region has 15 residues. This CDR3 is CASSPDRRQYNEQFF. DNA of the CDR3: TGTGCCAGTAGTCCCGACAGGCGCCAGTACAATGAGCAGTTCTTC.

The DNA of the CDR3 is TGTGCCAGCTCACCAAAGGAGAACACTGAAGCTTTCTTT. It specifies CASSPKENTEAFF. The chain combines TRBV18 with TRBJ1-1; D is unresolved. V was shortened by 2 bases and J by 1 base, with 5 bases between the two germline ends. The CDR3 sequence is 13 residues long. Per germline, CDR1 KGHSH and CDR2 LQKENI.

The chain employs TRBV9 and TRBJ2-2; 10 bases match TRBD2. Germline V gives CDR1 SGDLS, CDR2 YYNGEE. V lost 4 bases to trimming and J lost 5 bases; unmatched junction nucleotides: 8. CDR3 length: 16 amino acids. The CDR3 loop reads CASSTTVAGGTGELFF. CDR3 DNA: TGTGCCAGCAGCACGACCGTAGCGGGAGGAACCGGGGAGCTGTTTTTT.

The V and J genes are TRBV18 and TRBJ2-5; 11 positions agree with TRBD1. This CDR3 region has 15 residues. Germline values: CDR1 KGHSH, CDR2 LQKENI. After removal of 3 bases from V and 4 bases from J, the junction contained 4 bases not matched to a gene. The CDR3 sequence is CASSPGQGASETQYF. CDR3 bases: TGTGCCAGCTCACCCGGACAGGGGGCATCAGAGACCCAGTACTTC.

This clone is a singleton in its sample. The chain joins TRBV5-1 to TRBJ1-2, with D possibly TRBD1 on 6 matching bases. Germline V CDR1 and CDR2: SGHRS, YFSETQ. The CDR3 consists of 13 residues. V dropped 4 bases and J dropped 4 bases, with 11 bases sitting between them. The CDR3 DNA sequence: TGCGCCAGCAGCCCCCCCAGGGGCTATGGCTACACCTTC. Protein product: CASSPPRGYGYTF.

This chain connects TRBV27 to TRBJ2-7, with D possibly matching TRBD2 (5 bases). With 5 bases removed from V and 1 base from J, the gap between germline ends came to 12 bases. CDR3 size: 14 residues. The germline CDR1 and CDR2 sequences are MNHEY and SMNVEV (reference sequence). The CDR3 DNA follows: TGTGCCAGCAGTCGAGCGGACGGATCCTACGAGCAGTACTTC. As protein: CASSRADGSYEQYF.

This sequence joins TRBV6-6 and TRBJ1-5; TRBD1 is a possible D gene (6 bases). The germline V gene has CDR1 MNHNY and CDR2 SVGAGI (reference sequence). The ends were cut back, 6 bases at V and 3 bases at J, with 15 bases in the middle. The length of the CDR3 is 15 residues. Here the CDR3 reads CASSSPGTFNQPQHF. In DNA form, the CDR3 reads TGTGCCAGCAGCTCTCCCGGGACATTCAATCAGCCCCAGCATTTT.

This clone has a single count. V is TRBV6-5 and J is TRBJ1-2, with TRBD1 as a possible D gene (5 bases). The V gene's germline CDR1 is MNHEY and CDR2 SVGAGI. The CDR3 is made up of 12 amino acids. V was shortened by 7 bases and J by 8 bases, with 14 bases between the two germline ends. The CDR3 nucleotides are TGTGCCAGCAAAGTGGGGGTGGGGGGCTACACCTTC. This translates into CASKVGVGGYTF.

This chain links TRBV28 with TRBJ2-5, with D perhaps matching TRBD1 (5 bases). The CDR3 contains 12 residues. Germline loops: CDR1 MDHEN, CDR2 SYDVKM. Trimming pared 9 bases from V and 1 base from J, leaving 9 bases between. Here the CDR3 DNA reads TGTGCCAGTACGACAGTCCAAGAGACCCAGTACTTC. Amino acids: CASTTVQETQYF. Complete variable domain (other parts from reference TRBV28 and TRBJ2-5): DVKVTQSSRYLVKRTGEKVFLECVQDMDHENMFWYRQDPGLGLRLIYFSYDVKMKEKGDIPEGYSVSREKKERFSLILESASTNQTSMYLCASTTVQETQYFGPGTRLLVL.

This chain uses TRBV6-6 with TRBJ1-3, with D perhaps matching TRBD1 (6 bases). Deletions cut 6 bases from V and 7 bases from J, with 22 bases between. From germline, CDR1 is MNHNY and CDR2 SVGAGI (reference sequence). CDR3 length equals 16 residues. The CDR3 loop reads CASSHHPGQPPNTIYF. The CDR3, as DNA: TGTGCCAGCAGCCATCACCCCGGACAGCCTCCTAACACCATATATTTT.

The genes are TRBV18 and TRBJ2-1; a possible D gene is TRBD1 (6 bases). This CDR3 spans 13 amino acids. Germline V gene sequence: CDR1 KGHSH, CDR2 LQKENI. Trimming stripped 3 bases from V and 8 bases from J, with 11 bases between. The CDR3 loop reads CASSPRDNHEQFF. DNA for the CDR3: TGTGCCAGCTCACCCCGGGACAACCATGAGCAGTTCTTC.

This chain links TRBV7-6 with TRBJ2-5; the D is unclear. V lost 1 base, J lost 4 bases, and 4 bases lay in between. CDR1 is SGHVS, CDR2 FNYEAQ, per germline. This CDR3 is 12 amino acids long. The CDR3 reads CASSLDRETQYF. CDR3 in DNA: TGTGCCAGCAGCTTAGATAGAGAGACCCAGTACTTC. The variable domain in full, completed from reference TRBV7-6 and TRBJ2-5, reads GAGVSQSPRYKVTKRGQDVALRCDPISGHVSLYWYRQALGQGPEFLTYFNYEAQQDKSGLPNDRFSAERPEGSISTLTIQRTEQRDSAMYRCASSLDRETQYFGPGTRLLVL.

The V gene is TRBV27, the J gene TRBJ2-7; 8 positions match TRBD2. This CDR3 has 16 amino acids. Germline V gene sequence: CDR1 MNHEY, CDR2 SMNVEV (reference sequence). V shed 7 bases, J shed 1 base, and the junction held 12 bases outside the gene matches. The CDR3: CASTSREAGGSYEQYF. CDR3 nucleotides: TGTGCCAGCACCTCCCGGGAGGCGGGGGGATCCTACGAGCAGTACTTC.

The chain links TRBV4-2 to TRBJ2-7; D gene ambiguous. Deletions cut 1 base from V and 0 bases from J, with 13 bases between. The CDR3 length is 16 residues. Looked up from germline, CDR1 is LGHNA and CDR2 is YNFKEQ. CDR3 nucleotide sequence: TGTGCCAGCAGCCAAGGAAAGACGATTAGCTCCTACGAGCAGTACTTC. Amino acids: CASSQGKTISSYEQYF.

The V and J genes are TRBV15 and TRBJ2-3, with D possibly matching TRBD2 (7 bases). Trimming left V 5 bases short and J 4 bases short, with 16 bases between. Germline V CDR1 and CDR2: LNHNV, YYDKDF (reference sequence). This CDR3 is built from 15 residues. CDR3 sequence reads: CATSPMGGRADTQYF. The CDR3 bases are TGTGCCACCAGCCCAATGGGGGGGCGAGCAGATACGCAGTATTTT.

This clone is a singleton in its sample. The gene calls are TRBV4-2 and TRBJ2-6; D is perhaps TRBD1 (6 bases). The CDR3 consists of 17 residues. V was shortened by 0 bases and J by 0 bases, with 9 bases between the two germline ends. CDR1 LGHNA and CDR2 YNFKEQ come from the germline V gene. The CDR3 bases are TGTGCCAGCAGCCAAGATCGACAGGACTCTGGGGCCAACGTCCTGACTTTC. The encoded protein is CASSQDRQDSGANVLTF.

J is TRBJ2-2 and V is TRBV6-6; 7 bases fit TRBD1. There are 15 residues in the CDR3. Germline V gives CDR1 MNHNY, CDR2 SVGAGI (reference sequence). Losses at the gene ends were 2 bases for V and 3 bases for J; bases not matched to a gene: 3. This CDR3 is CASSYTGADTGELFF. The CDR3 nucleotides are TGTGCCAGCAGTTACACAGGGGCCGACACCGGGGAGCTGTTTTTT.

The genes are TRBV6-1 and TRBJ1-5; 7 bases map to TRBD1. Trimming cost V 6 bases and J 16 bases; bases outside gene matches: 9. CDR3 size: 11 residues. The germline V gene encodes CDR1 MNHNS and CDR2 SASEGT. The CDR3 is CASSLDRVQHF. The CDR3 nucleotides read TGTGCCAGCAGCCTCGACAGGGTCCAACATTTT.

The V gene is TRBV10-2, the J gene TRBJ2-5; 7 nucleotides match TRBD2. J lost 1 base, V lost 6 bases, and 8 bases had no gene match. Germline loops: CDR1 WSHSY, CDR2 SAAADI. There are 15 residues in the CDR3. CDR3 sequence reads: CASRKAGTIQETQYF. CDR3 nucleotides: TGCGCCAGCAGAAAAGCGGGAACTATCCAAGAGACCCAGTACTTC.